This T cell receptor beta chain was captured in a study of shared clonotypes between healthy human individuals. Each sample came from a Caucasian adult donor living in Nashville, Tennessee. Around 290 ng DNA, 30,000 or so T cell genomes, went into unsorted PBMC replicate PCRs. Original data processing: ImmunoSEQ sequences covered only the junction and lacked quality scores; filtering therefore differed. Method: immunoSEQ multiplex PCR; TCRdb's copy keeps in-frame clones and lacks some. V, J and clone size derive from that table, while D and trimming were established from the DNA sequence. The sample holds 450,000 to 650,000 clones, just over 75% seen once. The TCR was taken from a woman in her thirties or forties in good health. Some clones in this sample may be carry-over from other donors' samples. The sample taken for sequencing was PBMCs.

The CDR3 DNA sequence: TGTGCCAGTAGTATAAGTGGTCACTCCTACAATGAGCAGTTCTTC. It codes for CASSISGHSYNEQFF. This chain joins TRBV19 and TRBJ2-1; the D is unclear. The CDR3 is made up of 15 amino acids. V gave up 2 bases and J gave up 0 bases, with 8 bases separating them. Germline V CDR1 and CDR2: LNHDA, SQIVND (reference sequence).